This T cell receptor (beta chain) originates from a study of technical replicates of blood from a handful of donors. The CDR3 contains 14 residues. CDR1 and CDR2 (germline): PRHDT, FYEKMQ (reference sequence). The V end was cut by 5 bases, the J end by 6 bases, with 16 bases between. TCRdb keeps only in-frame clones here, not all; method: immunoSEQ multiplex PCR. Of approximately 31,000 clones listed, around 90% are singletons. The V call is TRBV13, the J call TRBJ1-2; tentatively, D is TRBD1 (6 bases). The specimen was PBMCs. The receptor was derived from a human donor in good health. Some clones in this sample may be carry-over from other donors' samples. CDR3 nucleotides: TGTGCCAGCAGCAAAGAGGCAGGGACACATGGCTACACCTTC. This sequence encodes CASSKEAGTHGYTF.